The 20 T cell receptor beta chains below all came from one sample that was sequenced in a study of intratumoral heterogeneity in liver cancer. TCRdb keeps only in-frame clones here, not all; method: immunoSEQ multiplex PCR. This table has about 20,000 clones, around two thirds appearing once. The sample here was tumor-adjacent normal tissue, taken before any cancer treatment. Receptors originate from a woman aged 70-85 years with hepatocellular carcinoma.

A single count supports this clone. The V gene is TRBV6-4, the J gene TRBJ1-1; 8 bases are shared with TRBD1. Germline V lookup: CDR1 MRHNA, CDR2 SNTAGT. J was trimmed by 0 bases and V by 3 bases; bases with no gene match: 9. This CDR3 has 17 residues. In DNA form, the CDR3 reads TGTGCCAGCAGTGAACCCAGGGGGCTTGGGATGAACACTGAAGCTTTCTTT. Its protein is CASSEPRGLGMNTEAFF.

The gene calls are TRBV9 and TRBJ2-7; TRBD2 matches at 7 bases. The J segment lost 3 bases and the V segment lost 4 bases, leaving 7 bases of the junction unmatched. The CDR3 length is 14 residues. From germline, CDR1 is SGDLS and CDR2 YYNGEE. CDR3 bases: TGTGCCAGCAGCCCTAGCGGTACGGGCTACGAGCAGTACTTC. Residues: CASSPSGTGYEQYF.

This chain uses TRBV7-9 with TRBJ2-3, with 9 positions matching TRBD2. CDR3 length: 17 amino acids. Looked up from germline, CDR1 is SEHNR and CDR2 is FQNEAQ (reference sequence). With V trimmed by 8 bases and J by 4 bases, 16 bases remained unmatched. The CDR3 coding sequence is TGTGCCAGCGAGACAACAGGGTTAGCGGGAGACGCAGATACGCAGTATTTT. This codes for CASETTGLAGDADTQYF.

The sample holds one count of this clone. The chain combines TRBV6-2 or TRBV6-3 with TRBJ2-7; D not certain. Trimming took 6 bases from V and 3 from J, leaving 12 bases between them. The CDR3 extends over 13 amino acids. CDR1 and CDR2 from the germline V gene are MNHEY and SVGEGT. CDR3 in amino acids: CASSETTVYEQYF. The CDR3 DNA follows: TGTGCCAGCAGCGAAACAACTGTCTACGAGCAGTACTTC.

This clone was found a few times. The chain recombines TRBV3-1 (or the pseudogene TRBV3-2) with TRBJ1-1; D uncertain. CDR3 size: 13 residues. CDR1 and CDR2 (germline): LGHDT, YNNKEL (reference sequence). The V end lost 5 bases, the J end lost 1 base, and 8 bases lay between the germline ends. The CDR3 reads CASSEFRNTEAFF. As DNA, the CDR3 is TGTGCCAGCAGCGAGTTCCGGAACACTGAAGCTTTCTTT.

This chain connects TRBV6-2 or TRBV6-3 to TRBJ2-3, with D unresolved. V dropped 0 bases and J dropped 2 bases, with 9 bases sitting between them. Germline V gene lookup returns CDR1 MNHEY and CDR2 SVGEGT. This CDR3 is built from 15 residues. The CDR3 region has the DNA TGTGCCAGCAGTTACTCTACAGTTCCCACAGATACGCAGTATTTT. Translation: CASSYSTVPTDTQYF.

This clone was observed once. The chain links TRBV5-1 to TRBJ2-7; 9 bases line up with TRBD2. Germline lookup yields CDR1 SGHRS and CDR2 YFSETQ. CDR3 length equals 15 residues. Losses at the gene ends were 4 bases for V and 1 base for J; bases not matched to a gene: 6. CDR3 amino acids: CASSPVAGDSYEQYF. The CDR3, as DNA: TGCGCCAGCAGCCCGGTAGCGGGAGATTCCTACGAGCAGTACTTC.

The chain joins TRBV2 to TRBJ1-2, with a weak D call TRBD1 (6 bases). Trimming took 6 bases from V and 0 from J, leaving 14 bases between them. CDR1 and CDR2 (germline): SNHLY, FYNNEI. The CDR3 loop spans 15 amino acids. CDR3 nucleotides: TGTGCCAGCAGGTTGCTAGGACAGCCTAACTATGGCTACACCTTC. It encodes CASRLLGQPNYGYTF.

V is TRBV12-3 or TRBV12-4 and J is TRBJ2-1; D is unresolved. The CDR3 spans 13 residues. Trimming removed 6 bases from V and 6 bases from J, with 12 bases in between. The CDR3 DNA reads as TGTGCCAGCAGCATGATGGCTACCAATGAGCAGTTCTTC. It yields the protein CASSMMATNEQFF.

The chain combines TRBV28 with TRBJ1-2; TRBD1 might be the D (5 bases). The CDR3 totals 16 residues. Trimming left V 4 bases short and J 4 bases short, with 19 bases between. Per germline, CDR1 MDHEN and CDR2 SYDVKM. For the CDR3, the DNA is TGTGCCAGCAGTTCCAGTAGTGGAGGGGAGATCTATGGCTACACCTTC. Its protein is CASSSSSGGEIYGYTF.

By share of the sample, this clone is medium-sized. This specimen includes other DNA sequences encoding the same CDR3. This chain links TRBV29-1 with TRBJ2-5; 10 nucleotides line up with TRBD1. In germline, CDR1 is SQVTM, CDR2 ANQGSEA. The CDR3 consists of 15 residues. After removal of 3 bases from V and 5 bases from J, the junction contained 9 bases not matched to a gene. In DNA form, the CDR3 reads TGCAGCGTTGAGGCCGACAGGGGGCGAGGGGAGACCCAGTACTTC. This codes for CSVEADRGRGETQYF.

The chain couples TRBV19 to TRBJ2-2; 12 bases are a match to TRBD2. The CDR3 consists of 17 residues. The junction had 6 bases not matched to a gene; V was cut back by 4 bases and J by 3 bases. From germline, CDR1 is LNHDA and CDR2 SQIVND (reference sequence). The CDR3 nucleotides read TGTGCCAGTAGTAACCCTGGACTAGCGGGATACACCGGGGAGCTGTTTTTT. As protein: CASSNPGLAGYTGELFF.

This clone is medium-sized (0.01 to 0.1%) by share. The chain's CDR3 is CASKTRDSPLHF. The CDR3 region has the DNA TGTGCCAGCAAAACCAGGGATTCACCCCTCCACTTT. The chain couples TRBV28 to TRBJ1-6, with D possibly TRBD1 on 5 matching bases. In germline, CDR1 is MDHEN, CDR2 SYDVKM. This CDR3 contains 12 residues. Between the trimmed V and J ends, which lost 7 bases and 8 bases, there was a span of 9 bases.

The sample holds a few counts of this clone. The V gene is TRBV6-5, the J gene TRBJ1-4; D not certain. The V end lost 2 bases, the J end lost 7 bases, and 11 bases lay between the germline ends. CDR3 length: 14 amino acids. Germline loops: CDR1 MNHEY, CDR2 SVGAGI. The CDR3 DNA is TGTGCCAGCAGTTACGGGCAGGAGGGTGAAAAACTGTTTTTT. This gives the protein CASSYGQEGEKLFF.

The chain employs TRBV15 and TRBJ1-2; 9 bases are a match to TRBD1. The CDR3 is 14 amino acids. The ends lost 5 bases at V and 6 bases at J; junction bases unmatched: 7. Germline loops: CDR1 LNHNV, CDR2 YYDKDF (reference sequence). The CDR3 loop reads CATSGPGTGHGYTF. DNA of the CDR3: TGTGCCACCAGCGGACCCGGGACAGGGCATGGCTACACCTTC.

This clone is a singleton in its sample. V gene TRBV14 combines with J gene TRBJ2-2; possibly TRBD1 or TRBD2 for D (6 bases each). V lost 6 bases and J lost 0, with 11 bases in between. CDR3 length: 15 amino acids. In germline, CDR1 is SGHDN, CDR2 FVKESK. The CDR3 spells CASRPGAANTGELFF. CDR3 nucleotides: TGTGCCAGCAGACCGGGGGCGGCGAACACCGGGGAGCTGTTTTTT. Full variable domain (missing parts from reference TRBV14 and TRBJ2-2): EAGVTQFPSHSVIEKGQTVTLRCDPISGHDNLYWYRRVMGKEIKFLLHFVKESKQDESGMPNNRFLAERTGGTYSTLKVQPAELEDSGVYFCASRPGAANTGELFFGEGSRLTVL.

The chain has TRBV24-1 and TRBJ1-2; the D gene is possibly TRBD1 (5 bases). V was pared by 5 bases and J by 3 bases, with 15 bases between. The CDR3 spans 15 residues. Germline V gene data show CDR1 as KGHDR and CDR2 as SFDVKD. The CDR3 DNA sequence: TGTGCCACCAGTGTTGCGGGACTAGGGGACTATGGCTACACCTTC. Its translation: CATSVAGLGDYGYTF.

This chain joins TRBV10-3 and TRBJ2-1; D is uncertain. Per the germline V gene, CDR1 is ENHRY and CDR2 is SYGVKD. The CDR3 runs to 11 residues. Trimming left V 6 bases short and J 13 bases short, with 13 bases between. CDR3 sequence reads: CAISQSYLQFF. DNA for the CDR3: TGTGCCATCAGCCAGTCTTACCTCCAGTTCTTC.

The V call is TRBV2, the J call TRBJ1-5, with TRBD1 matching 9 bases. This CDR3 region has 15 residues. Looked up from germline, CDR1 is SNHLY and CDR2 is FYNNEI. The junction had 5 bases not matched to a gene; V was cut back by 2 bases and J by 6 bases. The CDR3 sequence: CASSEYRGQGQPQHF. CDR3 in DNA: TGTGCCAGCAGTGAATACAGGGGGCAGGGTCAGCCCCAGCATTTT.

This clone was counted once. The chain couples TRBV30 to TRBJ1-1; D is possibly TRBD1 (5 bases). CDR3 size: 15 residues. The V end lost 3 bases, the J end lost 8 bases, and 22 bases lay between the germline ends. Germline V CDR1 and CDR2: GTSNPN, SVGIG (reference sequence). CDR3: CAWSVTGTSGGEAFF. The DNA of the CDR3 is TGTGCCTGGAGCGTTACCGGGACCTCGGGCGGAGAAGCTTTCTTT.